The 12 T cell receptor beta chains listed next were all sequenced from one sample in a study of OX40 agonist ivuxolimab in advanced cancers. Profiling relied on immunoSEQ multiplex PCR, and the TCRdb table lists in-frame clones only, not all of them. Of 71,000 or so clones in the sample, around nine tenths were seen once. This specimen consisted of CD4+ or CD8+ T cells sorted from blood, obtained in a trial of the OX40 agonist ivuxolimab. All receptors come from an adult with an advanced solid tumor such as melanoma, head and neck, liver or kidney cancer.

The chain uses TRBV6-1 and TRBJ2-7, with D tentatively TRBD1 (5 bases). CDR1 and CDR2 from the germline V gene are MNHNS and SASEGT. The CDR3 loop spans 12 amino acids. Trimming took off 4 bases at V and 3 bases at J, with 7 bases between the two ends. DNA for the CDR3: TGTGCCAGCAGTGGACAGATCTACGAGCAGTACTTC. It yields the protein CASSGQIYEQYF.

The rearrangement links TRBV4-1 to TRBJ1-2, with unresolved D. The CDR3 is made up of 15 amino acids. The V gene lost 7 bases and the J gene lost 0 bases, with 15 bases spanning the gap. Germline values: CDR1 MGHRA, CDR2 YSYEKL. CDR3 sequence (DNA): TGCGCCAGCACCCTACAACCGGGAACTAACTATGGCTACACCTTC. Amino acids: CASTLQPGTNYGYTF.

The chain recombines TRBV5-1 with TRBJ1-3; no clear D gene. V gave up 6 bases and J gave up 0 bases, with 13 bases separating them. CDR3 length: 15 residues. The germline gives CDR1 SGHRS, CDR2 YFSETQ. CDR3 residues: CASKRGVGSGNTIYF. CDR3 nucleotide sequence: TGCGCCAGCAAAAGAGGTGTCGGCTCTGGAAACACCATATATTTT.

The chain has TRBV4-1 and TRBJ1-1; a weak D match, TRBD1 (6 bases). Germline values: CDR1 MGHRA, CDR2 YSYEKL. Trimming took 6 bases from V and 1 from J, leaving 15 bases between them. The CDR3 runs 15 residues. The CDR3, as DNA: TGCGCCAGCAGTCCCCAGGACAGTCGGAACACTGAAGCTTTCTTT. As protein: CASSPQDSRNTEAFF.

CDR3 in amino acids: CASSQPGQGFDSPLHF. In nucleotides, the CDR3 is TGTGCCAGCAGCCAACCGGGACAGGGGTTCGATTCACCCCTCCACTTT. V is TRBV5-4 and J is TRBJ1-6, with 10 bases fitting TRBD1. Germline assignment: CDR1 SGHNT and CDR2 YYREEE (reference sequence). The CDR3 sequence is 16 residues long. V trimming: 4 bases; J trimming: 8 bases; junction bases outside the gene matches: 9.

This chain links TRBV6-5 with TRBJ2-3, with D perhaps TRBD2 (5 bases). Germline V gene lookup returns CDR1 MNHEY and CDR2 SVGAGI. The CDR3 consists of 15 residues. The V end was cut by 2 bases, the J end by 0 bases, with 9 bases between. The CDR3 nucleotides read TGTGCCAGCAGTTACGCGGGCTCTAGCACAGATACGCAGTATTTT. This translates into CASSYAGSSTDTQYF.

The chain employs TRBV6-6 and TRBJ1-1; the match to TRBD1 covers 8 bases. Trimming cost V 7 bases and J 10 bases; bases outside gene matches: 5. Germline lookup yields CDR1 MNHNY and CDR2 SVGAGI (reference sequence). The CDR3 sequence is 11 residues long. Here the CDR3 reads CASIRQGIAFF. CDR3 DNA: TGTGCCAGCATCAGACAGGGGATAGCTTTCTTT.

The gene calls are TRBV6-6 and TRBJ2-7; TRBD2 might be the D (7 bases). The CDR3 covers 15 residues. Germline V CDR1 and CDR2: MNHNY, SVGAGI (reference sequence). The V end lost 2 bases, the J end lost 3 bases, and 14 bases lay between the germline ends. CDR3 sequence reads: CASSYGGGSNYEQYF. DNA for the CDR3: TGTGCCAGCAGTTACGGCGGGGGCTCAAACTACGAGCAGTACTTC.

The genes are TRBV19 and TRBJ1-1; D possibly corresponds to TRBD1 (5 bases). The CDR3 has 14 amino acids. V gave up 4 bases and J gave up 5 bases, with 14 bases separating them. The germline gives CDR1 LNHDA, CDR2 SQIVND (reference sequence). This CDR3 reads CASSTGGMGTEAFF. Written as DNA, the CDR3 is TGTGCCAGTAGTACTGGGGGTATGGGTACTGAAGCTTTCTTT.

This chain connects TRBV23-1 to TRBJ2-7; D remains ambiguous. TRBV23-1 is recorded as an ORF, its role being uncertain. The CDR3 loop spans 17 amino acids. Trimming left V 0 bases short and J 0 bases short, with 15 bases between. CDR3 protein: CASSQSPDSSFSYEQYF. The CDR3 DNA is TGCGCCAGCAGTCAATCTCCCGACTCCTCCTTCTCCTACGAGCAGTACTTC.

This chain uses TRBV28 with TRBJ2-2; D is perhaps TRBD2 (5 bases). Germline V gene data show CDR1 as MDHEN and CDR2 as SYDVKM. This CDR3 region has 16 residues. V lost 4 bases to trimming and J lost 0 bases, with 12 bases between them. Here the CDR3 reads CASSSLGIANTGELFF. For the CDR3, the DNA is TGTGCCAGCAGTTCGCTCGGGATCGCGAACACCGGGGAGCTGTTTTTT.

J is TRBJ2-5 and V is TRBV5-4; D might be TRBD1 or TRBD2, each matching 5 bases. V was cut by 1 base and J by 5 bases, with 9 bases left in between. CDR3 length equals 13 residues. Germline CDR1 is SGHNT and CDR2 is YYREEE (reference sequence). The CDR3 reads CASSLRGVETQYF. CDR3 nucleotide sequence: TGTGCCAGCAGCTTGCGAGGGGTGGAGACCCAGTACTTC.